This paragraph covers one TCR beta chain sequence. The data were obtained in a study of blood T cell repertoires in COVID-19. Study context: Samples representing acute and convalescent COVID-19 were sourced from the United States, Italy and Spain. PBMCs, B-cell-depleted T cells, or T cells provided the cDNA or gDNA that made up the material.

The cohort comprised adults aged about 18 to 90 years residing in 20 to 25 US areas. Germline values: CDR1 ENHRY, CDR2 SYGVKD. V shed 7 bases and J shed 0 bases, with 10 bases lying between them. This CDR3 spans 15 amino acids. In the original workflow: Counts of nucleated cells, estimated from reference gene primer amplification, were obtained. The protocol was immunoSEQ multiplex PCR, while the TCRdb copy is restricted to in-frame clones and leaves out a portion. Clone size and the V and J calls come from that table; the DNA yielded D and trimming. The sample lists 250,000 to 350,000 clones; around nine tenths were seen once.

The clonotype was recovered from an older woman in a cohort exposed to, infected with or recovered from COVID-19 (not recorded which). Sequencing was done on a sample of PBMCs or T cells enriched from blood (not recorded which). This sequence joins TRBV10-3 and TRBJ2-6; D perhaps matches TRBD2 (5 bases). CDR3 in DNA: TGTGCCATCACTGCGGGTGGCTCTGGGGCCAACGTCCTGACTTTC. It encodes CAITAGGSGANVLTF.